This T cell receptor (beta chain) was obtained from a study of T cell responses to AZD1222 COVID-19 vaccine. Study-level points and caveats: Reports say nearly half of spike-specific TCRs go after unmutated variant regions.

With regard to this clone: Its antigen is as yet unknown.

The CDR3 extends over 14 amino acids. Germline V gene data show CDR1 as SEHNR and CDR2 as FQNEAQ (reference sequence). V lost 5 bases, J lost 7 bases, and 17 bases lay in between. Sequencing was performed with immunoSEQ multiplex PCR; in TCRdb, only in-frame clones are kept and a portion is missing. The table includes about 180,000 clones, approximately 91% detected once. The V call is TRBV7-9, the J call TRBJ1-2, with D unclear. The sequences come from peripheral blood, collected on day 0 of AZD1222 vaccination. The sequence was collected from an adult in good health. The chain's CDR3 is CASSPDFRLSGYTF. CDR3 coding DNA: TGTGCCAGCAGCCCGGACTTCCGTCTCTCTGGCTACACCTTC.